The T cell receptor beta chain described here comes from a study of blood T cell repertoires in COVID-19. Study-wide background: Acute-phase and convalescent COVID-19 samples originated in the United States, Italy and Spain.

Using immunoSEQ multiplex PCR, the repertoire was profiled, and TCRdb retains in-frame clones only, with some absent. The data show 250,000 to 400,000 clones, with over 75% seen just once and approximately 5.3% held by the top ten. Either two negative PCRs, clearance, or symptom resolution qualified Cohort 3 donors as recovered. This clone occurred once. There are 13 residues in the CDR3. The germline gives CDR1 SGHAT, CDR2 FQDESV (reference sequence). Losses at the gene ends were 5 bases for V and 8 bases for J; bases not matched to a gene: 6. The sequence derives from a woman aged 30 to 39 who had recovered from COVID-19. What was sequenced was PBMCs or T cells enriched from blood (not recorded which). The chain recombines TRBV11-1 with TRBJ1-2, with 9 bases matching TRBD1. CDR3 in DNA: TGTGCCAGCAGCCCACAGGGGGCGCAAGGCTACACCTTC. This translates into CASSPQGAQGYTF.